These 17 T cell receptor beta chains were sequenced from one sample in a study of T-cell reconstitution after alpha-beta-depleted transplantation in children. The library targeted TCRbeta and was prepared with unique molecular identifiers. TCRdb used MiXCR to reprocess the PCR reads, holding one entry per CDR3 protein. The table records more than 200,000 distinct CDR3 sequences, 9.7% of them present only once. The specimen comprised PBMCs from the stem cell graft donor, sampled from the stem cell graft. These receptors came from a human donor who donated a stem cell graft to a child with SCID.

This clonotype was found many times. J is TRBJ1-2 and V is TRBV4-2; D unresolved. V was clipped by 0 bases and J by 0 bases, with 14 bases between them. Looked up from germline, CDR1 is LGHNA and CDR2 is YNFKEQ. The CDR3 has 17 amino acids. CDR3 DNA: TGTGCCAGCAGCCAAGATCAGGCGCGCGGATCTAACTATGGCTACACCTTC. Its translation: CASSQDQARGSNYGYTF.

The gene calls are TRBV20-1 and TRBJ1-5; 11 nucleotides match TRBD1. The CDR3 is 17 residues long. Germline CDR1 and CDR2: DFQATT and SNEGSKA (reference sequence). V was pared by 5 bases and J by 0 bases, with 9 bases of the junction left unmatched. The chain's CDR3 is CSAVGQGGSLSNQPQHF. The CDR3 DNA follows: TGCAGTGCTGTGGGACAGGGGGGGTCCCTTAGCAATCAGCCCCAGCATTTT.

There are many counts of this clonotype. This rearrangement joins TRBV5-4 to TRBJ2-1; 14 nucleotides align to TRBD2. After removal of 8 bases from V and 6 bases from J, the junction contained 4 bases not matched to a gene. Germline CDR1 is SGHNT and CDR2 is YYREEE (reference sequence). This CDR3 has 14 residues. The CDR3 loop is CASGTSGGFNEQFF. CDR3 bases: TGTGCCAGTGGGACTAGCGGGGGATTCAATGAGCAGTTCTTC.

This clonotype was detected many times. V gene TRBV12-3 or TRBV12-4 combines with J gene TRBJ2-1, with D perhaps assigned TRBD1 or TRBD2 (5 bases each). Deletions cut 6 bases from V and 7 bases from J, with 10 bases between. CDR3 length equals 12 residues. In nucleotides, the CDR3 is TGTGCCAGCAGCCCAGGGACGAATGAGCAGTTCTTC. It codes for CASSPGTNEQFF.

This clonotype was observed once. V gene TRBV12-3 or TRBV12-4 combines with J gene TRBJ2-1, with TRBD2 identical over 9 bases. The V segment lost 3 bases and the J segment 0 bases; nucleotides outside the gene matches: 12. This CDR3 has 19 amino acids. CDR3 in amino acids: CASSLVAGDIYSSYNEQFF. DNA for the CDR3: TGTGCCAGCAGTTTGGTAGCGGGGGATATTTATAGCTCCTACAATGAGCAGTTCTTC.

This clonotype has ten or more counts. The V gene is TRBV20-1, the J gene TRBJ1-6; 8 bases are a match to TRBD1. The CDR3 extends over 14 amino acids. The ends lost 5 bases at V and 6 bases at J; junction bases unmatched: 6. Germline CDR1 is DFQATT and CDR2 is SNEGSKA (reference sequence). The CDR3 DNA follows: TGCAGTGCTTCCGGGACAGGAGGTAATTCACCCCTCCACTTT. It codes for CSASGTGGNSPLHF.

The chain employs TRBV20-1 and TRBJ2-3; 8 bases are shared with TRBD1. Per germline, CDR1 DFQATT and CDR2 SNEGSKA (reference sequence). The CDR3 length is 14 residues. Trimming took 3 bases from V and 2 from J; bases not matched to a gene: 4. As DNA, the CDR3 is TGCAGTGCTAGGCGGGGACAGGACACAGATACGCAGTATTTT. Protein product: CSARRGQDTDTQYF.

This clonotype has ten or more counts. The gene calls are TRBV12-3 or TRBV12-4 and TRBJ1-5; D is undetermined. Trimming stripped 3 bases from V and 3 bases from J, with 9 bases between. The CDR3 covers 14 residues. The DNA for the CDR3 is TGTGCCAGCAGTTTTCAGGAGATCAATCAGCCCCAGCATTTT. It is translated as CASSFQEINQPQHF.

Of note for this clonotype: This may stem from a read error, because a much larger clone lies one nucleotide away. This rearrangement joins TRBV12-3 or TRBV12-4 to TRBJ2-7, with TRBD2 matching 12 bases. CDR3 size: 18 residues. The CDR3: CACSSYFGTSGRTYEQYF. The CDR3 coding sequence is TGTGCCTGCAGTTCTTACTTTGGGACTAGCGGGCGAACCTACGAGCAGTACTTC.

Details on this clonotype: Since a much larger clone is just one base distant, this may be a read error. The chain recombines TRBV5-1 with TRBJ2-7, with D perhaps TRBD2 (7 bases). V was cut by 4 bases and J by 0 bases, with 17 bases left in between. Germline V lookup: CDR1 SGHRS, CDR2 YFSETQ. The CDR3 has 16 residues. CDR3 amino acids: CASSRGGSLSSYEQYF. DNA for the CDR3: TGCGCCAGCAGCCGCGGGGGCAGCTTAAGCTCCTACGAGCAGTACTTC.

This clonotype was detected ten times or more. The chain carries TRBV5-1 and TRBJ1-2, with D possibly matching TRBD1 (5 bases). The germline V and J ends were trimmed by 4 bases and 4 bases, with 11 bases remaining between them. The CDR3 loop spans 13 amino acids. The germline CDR1 and CDR2 sequences are SGHRS and YFSETQ. CDR3 DNA: TGCGCCAGCAGCCCCCCAGGGTTCTATGGCTACACCTTC. Translation gives CASSPPGFYGYTF.

V and J are TRBV20-1 and TRBJ2-3; 12 nucleotides align to TRBD2. V shed 1 base, J shed 4 bases, and the junction held 9 bases outside the gene matches. CDR1 is DFQATT, CDR2 SNEGSKA, per germline (reference sequence). The CDR3 consists of 17 residues. The CDR3 is CSARVGASGGGSDTQYF. CDR3 DNA: TGCAGTGCTAGAGTGGGGGCTAGCGGGGGGGGCTCAGATACGCAGTATTTT.

This clonotype came up many times. The chain combines TRBV3-1 with TRBJ1-1; D call uncertain. The CDR3 covers 14 residues. From germline, CDR1 is LGHDT and CDR2 YNNKEL (reference sequence). Trimming shortened V by 0 bases and J by 11 bases, and 16 bases separated the two germline ends. CDR3 nucleotides: TGTGCCAGCAGCCAAGACCCGACACGGTATTCGGCTTTCTTT. Protein sequence: CASSQDPTRYSAFF.

This clonotype was counted a few times. The chain has TRBV7-2 and TRBJ2-7, with 8 bases aligning to TRBD2. With V trimmed by 5 bases and J by 0 bases, 12 bases remained unmatched. This CDR3 is built from 17 residues. Germline loops: CDR1 SGHTA, CDR2 FQGNSA. CDR3 nucleotides: TGTGCCAGCAGCCCCGGGGGGGTAGCGAGGTACTCCTACGAGCAGTACTTC. Translation: CASSPGGVARYSYEQYF.

This clonotype came up many times. The chain carries TRBV20-1 and TRBJ2-5; D is unresolved. Germline V gene sequence: CDR1 DFQATT, CDR2 SNEGSKA (reference sequence). The CDR3 loop spans 12 amino acids. The ends were cut back, 1 base at V and 5 bases at J, with 8 bases in the middle. The CDR3 DNA sequence: TGCAGTGCTAGAGTAGCCACGGAGACCCAGTACTTC. Its translation: CSARVATETQYF.

In its sample, this clonotype was seen many times. The CDR3 bases are TGCGCCAGCAGCTCTCGGACAGGGGGGACGACCGGGGAGCTGTTTTTT. The encoded protein is CASSSRTGGTTGELFF. V usage is TRBV5-1 and J usage is TRBJ2-2, with 10 bases lining up with TRBD1. V was clipped by 3 bases and J by 5 bases; unmatched bases: 7. The CDR3 covers 16 residues. Germline CDR1 and CDR2: SGHRS and YFSETQ.

This clonotype was seen ten or more times. The J gene is TRBJ2-7, the V gene TRBV20-1, with TRBD2 as a possible D gene (7 bases). Between the trimmed V and J ends, which lost 1 base and 7 bases, there was a span of 17 bases. The V gene's germline CDR1 is DFQATT and CDR2 SNEGSKA (reference sequence). This CDR3 has 14 residues. This chain's CDR3 is CSARVPGAAGEQYF. The CDR3 bases are TGCAGTGCTAGAGTCCCAGGGGCAGCGGGGGAGCAGTACTTC.